The sequence of this T cell receptor (beta chain) was determined in a study of blood T cell repertoires in COVID-19. Study overall: T cells, B-cell-depleted T cells, or PBMCs supplied cDNA or gDNA.

Produced via immunoSEQ multiplex PCR; TCRdb's table is partial and in-frame only. The data show about 460,000 clones, with 88% seen just once and approximately 8.3% held by the top ten. The study counted Cohort 3 donors as recovered given two negative PCRs, clearance, or symptom resolution. This clone was observed a single time. Source material: PBMCs or T cells enriched from blood (not recorded which). The sequence was obtained from an older woman who had recovered from COVID-19.

Here the CDR3 reads CASSRPGTGTGANVLTF. In nucleotides, the CDR3 is TGTGCCAGCAGTCGTCCCGGGACAGGGACCGGGGCCAACGTCCTGACTTTC. The chain combines TRBV6-6 with TRBJ2-6; TRBD1 agrees at 9 bases. Germline values: CDR1 MNHNY, CDR2 SVGAGI (reference sequence). Unmatched junction bases numbered 9, after V lost 5 bases and J lost 4 bases. The CDR3 extends over 17 amino acids.